Here is one T cell receptor (beta chain) with its context. Its specificity is unknown. Clones were read by immunoSEQ multiplex PCR, and TCRdb kept only the in-frame ones, dropping some. Of some 31,000 clones detected, around 95% appear once; the ten largest clones hold about 2.2%. This entry belongs to a study of T cells in tuberculosis. The wider study: This South African cohort compared adolescents with or without latent tuberculosis against adults with active tuberculosis.

Broader study findings: Using the GMM-specific repertoire gave over 80% accuracy versus roughly 70% with motifs.

CDR3 length equals 11 residues. V lost 3 bases to trimming and J lost 11 bases, with 9 bases between them. Germline loops: CDR1 SGHAT, CDR2 FQNNGV. The receptor was isolated from a donor under 30 with latent tuberculosis or without tuberculosis infection. Material for sequencing was PBMCs. The J gene is TRBJ2-3, the V gene TRBV11-2; the D gene is possibly TRBD2 (5 bases). The CDR3 coding sequence is TGTGCCAGCAGCTTCCGGGAAATGCAGTATTTT. This codes for CASSFREMQYF.